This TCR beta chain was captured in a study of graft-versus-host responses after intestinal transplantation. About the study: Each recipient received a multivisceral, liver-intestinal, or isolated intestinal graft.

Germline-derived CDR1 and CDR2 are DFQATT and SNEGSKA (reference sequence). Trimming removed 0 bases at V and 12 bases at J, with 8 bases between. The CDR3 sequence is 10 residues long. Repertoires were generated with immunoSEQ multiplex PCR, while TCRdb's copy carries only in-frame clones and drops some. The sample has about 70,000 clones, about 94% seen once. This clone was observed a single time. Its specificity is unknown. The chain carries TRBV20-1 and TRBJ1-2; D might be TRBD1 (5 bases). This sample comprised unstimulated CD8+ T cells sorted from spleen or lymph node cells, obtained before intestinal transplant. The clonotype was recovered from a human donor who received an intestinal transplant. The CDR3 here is CSAREGGNTF. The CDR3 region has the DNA TGCAGTGCTAGAGAGGGGGGAAACACCTTC.